This section outlines one T cell receptor (beta chain) sequence together with its context. What it binds is not known. This sample is drawn from a study of response to subunit inactivated influenza vaccine. Whole-study findings and limits: The authors proposed limited new T cell recruitment per seasonal influenza vaccination.

TCRdb fed the RT-PCR reads into MiXCR, producing one record per CDR3 protein. Of 150,000 to 200,000 distinct CDR3 sequences listed, more than 10% are singletons. The sample was also reused in another study, on T cells expressing NK-cell markers. From that second work: 5'RACE template switching with UMIs generated TCR beta cDNA. Sorted CD3+CD56-NKG2C+, CD3+CD56+NKG2C- and CD3+CD56+NKG2C+ T cells were the source of the TCR beta repertoires. In 5 to 7 donors, dominant CD3+CD56+NKG2C+ clones formed roughly 1.0-7.5% of CD8+ cells.

Material: CD8+ T cells sorted from PBMCs, obtained about 13 days after vaccination. The TCR originated in a man aged 50 or older who received an inactivated influenza vaccine.

Here the CDR3 reads CASSAGTGGSYNEQFF. The CDR3 region has the DNA TGTGCCAGCAGCGCCGGGACAGGGGGCTCCTACAATGAGCAGTTCTTC. The chain is built from TRBV7-9 and TRBJ2-1; the match to TRBD1 covers 11 bases. This CDR3 is built from 16 residues. Trimming took 5 bases from V and 0 from J; bases not matched to a gene: 3. Germline V CDR1 and CDR2: SEHNR, FQNEAQ (reference sequence).